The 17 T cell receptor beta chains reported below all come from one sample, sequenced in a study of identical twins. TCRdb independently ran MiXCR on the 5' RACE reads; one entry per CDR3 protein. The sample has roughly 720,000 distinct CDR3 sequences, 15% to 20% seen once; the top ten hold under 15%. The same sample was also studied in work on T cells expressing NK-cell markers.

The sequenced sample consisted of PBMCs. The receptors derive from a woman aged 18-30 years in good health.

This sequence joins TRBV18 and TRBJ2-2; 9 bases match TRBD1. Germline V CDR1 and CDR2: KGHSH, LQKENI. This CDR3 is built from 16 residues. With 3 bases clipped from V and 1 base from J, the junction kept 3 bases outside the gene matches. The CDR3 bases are TGTGCCAGCTCACCTCTGGGACAGGGGAACACCGGGGAGCTGTTTTTT. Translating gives CASSPLGQGNTGELFF.

CDR3 region: CASSLLGTLSYEQYF. The CDR3 DNA reads TGTGCCAGCAGCCTACTCGGGACACTCTCCTACGAGCAGTACTTC. V usage is TRBV3-1 and J usage is TRBJ2-7, with a weak D call TRBD1 (6 bases). CDR1 is LGHDT and CDR2 is YNNKEL in the germline V gene (reference sequence). V was cut by 4 bases and J by 0 bases, with 13 bases left in between. This CDR3 is built from 15 residues.

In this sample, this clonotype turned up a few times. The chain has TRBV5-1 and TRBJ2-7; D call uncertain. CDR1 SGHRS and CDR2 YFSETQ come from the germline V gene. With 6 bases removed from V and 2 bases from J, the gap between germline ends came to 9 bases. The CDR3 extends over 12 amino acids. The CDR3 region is CASKESPYEQYF. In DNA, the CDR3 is TGCGCCAGCAAGGAGAGCCCCTACGAGCAGTACTTC.

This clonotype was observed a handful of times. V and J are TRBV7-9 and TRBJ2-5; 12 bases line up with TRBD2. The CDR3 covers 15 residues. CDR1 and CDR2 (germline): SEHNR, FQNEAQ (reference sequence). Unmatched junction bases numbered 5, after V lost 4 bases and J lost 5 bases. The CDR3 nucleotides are TGTGCCAGCAGCTCCATACTAGCGGGAGGCGAGACCCAGTACTTC. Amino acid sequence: CASSSILAGGETQYF.

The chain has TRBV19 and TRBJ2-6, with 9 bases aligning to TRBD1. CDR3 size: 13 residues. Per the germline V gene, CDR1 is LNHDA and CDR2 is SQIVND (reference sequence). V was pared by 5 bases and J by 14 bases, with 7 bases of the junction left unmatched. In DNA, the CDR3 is TGTGCCAGTAGTCCCGGGACAGGGCGAATCCTGACTTTC. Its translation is CASSPGTGRILTF.

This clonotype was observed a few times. Here the CDR3 reads CASSLGYLTANEKLFF. CDR3 DNA sequence: TGTGCCAGCAGCTTAGGGTACCTAACGGCTAATGAAAAACTGTTTTTT. This chain connects TRBV11-2 to TRBJ1-4; no definite D call. The germline gives CDR1 SGHAT, CDR2 FQNNGV. The CDR3 has 16 residues. The V and J ends lost 1 base and 3 bases respectively, with 12 bases between them.

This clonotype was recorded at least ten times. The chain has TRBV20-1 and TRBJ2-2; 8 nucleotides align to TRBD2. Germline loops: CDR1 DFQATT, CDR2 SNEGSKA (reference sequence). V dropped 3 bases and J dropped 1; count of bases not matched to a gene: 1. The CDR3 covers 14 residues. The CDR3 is CSARSGGNTGELFF. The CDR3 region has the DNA TGCAGTGCTAGGAGCGGGGGGAACACCGGGGAGCTGTTTTTT.

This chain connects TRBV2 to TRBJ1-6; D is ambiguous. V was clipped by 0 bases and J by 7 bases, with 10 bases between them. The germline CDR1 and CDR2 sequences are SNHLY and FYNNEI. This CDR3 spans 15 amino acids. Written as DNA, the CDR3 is TGTGCCAGCAGTGAAGCGGGGAAGGGAAATTCACCCCTCCACTTT. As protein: CASSEAGKGNSPLHF. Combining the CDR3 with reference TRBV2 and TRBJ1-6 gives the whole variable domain EPEVTQTPSHQVTQMGQEVILRCVPISNHLYFYWYRQILGQKVEFLVSFYNNEISEKSEIFDDQFSVERPDGSNFTLKIRSTKLEDSAMYFCASSEAGKGNSPLHFGNGTRLTVT.

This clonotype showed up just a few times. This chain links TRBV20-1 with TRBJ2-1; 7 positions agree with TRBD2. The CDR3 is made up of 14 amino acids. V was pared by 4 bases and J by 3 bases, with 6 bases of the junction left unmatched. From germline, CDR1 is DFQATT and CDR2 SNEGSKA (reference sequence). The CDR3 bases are TGCAGTGCTACGGCGGGAGTATTCTACAATGAGCAGTTCTTC. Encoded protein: CSATAGVFYNEQFF.

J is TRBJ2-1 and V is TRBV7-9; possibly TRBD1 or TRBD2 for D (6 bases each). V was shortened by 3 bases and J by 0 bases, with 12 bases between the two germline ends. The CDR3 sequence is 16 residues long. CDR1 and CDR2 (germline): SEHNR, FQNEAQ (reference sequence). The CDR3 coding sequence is TGTGCCAGCAGCTTCCTCGGGGGCGGCTCCTACAATGAGCAGTTCTTC. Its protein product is CASSFLGGGSYNEQFF.

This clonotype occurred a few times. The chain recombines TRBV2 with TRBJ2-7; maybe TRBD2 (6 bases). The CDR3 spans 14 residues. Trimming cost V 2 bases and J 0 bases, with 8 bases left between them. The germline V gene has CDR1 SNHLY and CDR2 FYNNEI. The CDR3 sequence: CASSEWDSSYEQYF. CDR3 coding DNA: TGTGCCAGCAGTGAATGGGACTCCTCCTACGAGCAGTACTTC.

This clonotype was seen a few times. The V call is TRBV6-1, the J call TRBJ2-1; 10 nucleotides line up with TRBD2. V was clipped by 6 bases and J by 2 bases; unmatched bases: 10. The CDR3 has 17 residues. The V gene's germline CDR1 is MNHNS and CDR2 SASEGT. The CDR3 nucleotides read TGTGCCAGCAGGTCCTTAGCGGGAGGCCCCCCCTACAATGAGCAGTTCTTC. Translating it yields CASRSLAGGPPYNEQFF.

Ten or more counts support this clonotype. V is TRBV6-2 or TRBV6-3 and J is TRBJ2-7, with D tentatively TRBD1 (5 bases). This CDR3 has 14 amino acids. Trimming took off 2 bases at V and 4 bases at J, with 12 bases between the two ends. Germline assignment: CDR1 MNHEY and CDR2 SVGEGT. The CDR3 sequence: CASSYRTNSYEQYF. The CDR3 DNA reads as TGTGCCAGCAGTTACCGGACAAACTCTTACGAGCAGTACTTC.

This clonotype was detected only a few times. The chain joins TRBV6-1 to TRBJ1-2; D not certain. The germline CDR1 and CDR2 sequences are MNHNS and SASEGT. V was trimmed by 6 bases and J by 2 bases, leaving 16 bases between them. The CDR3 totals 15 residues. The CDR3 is CASSQTDRANYGYTF. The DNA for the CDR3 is TGTGCCAGCAGCCAAACCGACCGGGCGAACTATGGCTACACCTTC.

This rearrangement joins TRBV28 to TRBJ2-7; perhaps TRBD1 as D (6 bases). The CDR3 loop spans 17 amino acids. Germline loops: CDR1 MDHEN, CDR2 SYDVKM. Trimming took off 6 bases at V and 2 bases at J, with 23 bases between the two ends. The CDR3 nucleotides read TGTGCCAGCAGACAGACTGGATCCGGGACACCCGCCTACGAGCAGTACTTC. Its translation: CASRQTGSGTPAYEQYF.

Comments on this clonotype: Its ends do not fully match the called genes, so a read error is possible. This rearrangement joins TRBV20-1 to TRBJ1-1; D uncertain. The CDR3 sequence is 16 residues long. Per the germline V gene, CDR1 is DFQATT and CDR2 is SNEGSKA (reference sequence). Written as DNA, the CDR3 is TGCTGTGCTAGAGATCTGTTCGCTCTGGGCAGCCAGGAAGCTTTCTTT. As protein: CCARDLFALGSQEAFF.

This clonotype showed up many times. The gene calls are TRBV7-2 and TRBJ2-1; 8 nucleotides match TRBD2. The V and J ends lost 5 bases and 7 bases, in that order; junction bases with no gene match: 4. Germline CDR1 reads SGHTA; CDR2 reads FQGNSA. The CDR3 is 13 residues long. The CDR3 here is CASSHSGNNEQFF. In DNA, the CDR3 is TGTGCCAGCAGCCATAGCGGGAATAATGAGCAGTTCTTC.